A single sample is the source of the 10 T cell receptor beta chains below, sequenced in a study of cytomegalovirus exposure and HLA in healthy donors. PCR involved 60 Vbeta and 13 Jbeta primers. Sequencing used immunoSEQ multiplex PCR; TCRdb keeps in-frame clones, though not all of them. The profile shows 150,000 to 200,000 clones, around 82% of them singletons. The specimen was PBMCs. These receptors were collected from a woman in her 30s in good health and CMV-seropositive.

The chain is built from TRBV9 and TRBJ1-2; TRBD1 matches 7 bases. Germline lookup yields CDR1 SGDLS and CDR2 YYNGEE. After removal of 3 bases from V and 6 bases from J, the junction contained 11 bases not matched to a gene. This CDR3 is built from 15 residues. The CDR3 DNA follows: TGTGCCAGCAGCGCAACACTTAGACAGGGTGATGGCTACACCTTC. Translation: CASSATLRQGDGYTF.

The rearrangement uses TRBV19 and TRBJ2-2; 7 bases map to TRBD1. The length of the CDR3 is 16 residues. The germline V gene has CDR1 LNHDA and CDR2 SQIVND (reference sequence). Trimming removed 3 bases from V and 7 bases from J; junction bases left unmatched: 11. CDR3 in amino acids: CASSIKGASDIGELFF. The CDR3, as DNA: TGTGCCAGTAGTATTAAGGGGGCCAGTGACATCGGGGAGCTGTTTTTT.

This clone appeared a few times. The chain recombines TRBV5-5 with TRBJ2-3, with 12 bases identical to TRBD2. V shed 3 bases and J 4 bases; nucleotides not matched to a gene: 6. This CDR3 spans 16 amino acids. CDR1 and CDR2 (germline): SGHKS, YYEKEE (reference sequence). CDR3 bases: TGTGCCAGCAGCTATCTACTAGCGGGAGGATCAGATACGCAGTATTTT. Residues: CASSYLLAGGSDTQYF.

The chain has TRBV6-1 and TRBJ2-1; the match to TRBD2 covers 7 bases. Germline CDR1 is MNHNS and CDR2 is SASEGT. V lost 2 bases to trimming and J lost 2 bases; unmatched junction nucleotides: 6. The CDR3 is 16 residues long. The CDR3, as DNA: TGTGCCAGCAGTGAAACGCGGGGGAGCCCCTACAATGAGCAGTTCTTC. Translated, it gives CASSETRGSPYNEQFF.

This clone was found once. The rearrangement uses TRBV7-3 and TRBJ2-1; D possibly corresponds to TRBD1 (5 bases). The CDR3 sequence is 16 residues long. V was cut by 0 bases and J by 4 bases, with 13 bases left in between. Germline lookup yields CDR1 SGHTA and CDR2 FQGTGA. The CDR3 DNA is TGTGCCAGCAGCTTAACGGCCGAGGCAGGGTACAATGAGCAGTTCTTC. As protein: CASSLTAEAGYNEQFF.

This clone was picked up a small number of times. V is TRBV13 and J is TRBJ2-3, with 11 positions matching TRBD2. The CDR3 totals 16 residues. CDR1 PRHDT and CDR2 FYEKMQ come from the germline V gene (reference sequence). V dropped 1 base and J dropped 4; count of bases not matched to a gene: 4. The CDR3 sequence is CASSLAGTSGPDTQYF. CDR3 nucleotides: TGTGCCAGCAGCTTAGCTGGGACTAGCGGCCCAGATACGCAGTATTTT.

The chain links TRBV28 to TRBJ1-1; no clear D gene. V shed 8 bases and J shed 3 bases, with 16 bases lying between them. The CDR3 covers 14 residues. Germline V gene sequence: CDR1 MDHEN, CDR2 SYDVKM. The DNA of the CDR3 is TGTGCCAGCCGCCCCGGAGAATTTTACACTGAAGCTTTCTTT. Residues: CASRPGEFYTEAFF. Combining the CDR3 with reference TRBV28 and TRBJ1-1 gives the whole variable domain DVKVTQSSRYLVKRTGEKVFLECVQDMDHENMFWYRQDPGLGLRLIYFSYDVKMKEKGDIPEGYSVSREKKERFSLILESASTNQTSMYLCASRPGEFYTEAFFGQGTRLTVV.

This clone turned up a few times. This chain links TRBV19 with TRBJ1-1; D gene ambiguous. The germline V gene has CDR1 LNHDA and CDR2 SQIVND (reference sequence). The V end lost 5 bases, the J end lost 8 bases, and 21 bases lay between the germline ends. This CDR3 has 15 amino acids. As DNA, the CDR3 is TGTGCCAGTAGTGCCGGACTTGGGAGGGATTCGGAAGCTTTCTTT. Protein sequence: CASSAGLGRDSEAFF.

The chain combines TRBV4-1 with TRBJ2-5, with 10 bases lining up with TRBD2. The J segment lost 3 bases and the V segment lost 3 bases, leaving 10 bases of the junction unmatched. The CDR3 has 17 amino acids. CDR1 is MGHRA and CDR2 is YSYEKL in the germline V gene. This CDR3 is CASSHPLAGAMKETQYF. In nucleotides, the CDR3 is TGCGCCAGCAGCCATCCCCTAGCGGGGGCCATGAAAGAGACCCAGTACTTC.

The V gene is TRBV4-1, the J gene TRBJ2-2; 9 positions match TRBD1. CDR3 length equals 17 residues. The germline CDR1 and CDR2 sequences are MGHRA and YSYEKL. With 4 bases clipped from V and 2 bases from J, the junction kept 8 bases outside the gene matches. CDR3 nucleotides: TGCGCCAGCAGCCCCTTTGGGGGACAGGGAAACACCGGGGAGCTGTTTTTT. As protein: CASSPFGGQGNTGELFF.